This TCR beta chain was documented in a study of blood T cell repertoires in COVID-19. Study information: Samples representing acute and convalescent COVID-19 were sourced from the United States, Italy and Spain. Sample material is recorded as cDNA or gDNA derived from T cells, B-cell-depleted T cells, or PBMCs.

V dropped 0 bases and J dropped 2 bases, with 13 bases sitting between them. The CDR3 contains 16 residues. Germline V gene lookup returns CDR1 SGHDN and CDR2 FVKESK. A few counts support this clone. Authors' methods: It was from reference gene primer amplification that nucleated cell counts were estimated. Using immunoSEQ multiplex PCR, the repertoire was profiled, and TCRdb retains in-frame clones only, with some absent. The DNA gave D and trimming, while V, J and clone size come from that table. The repertoire includes 120,000 to 150,000 clones, roughly 76% of them detected once, and roughly 8% sits in the top ten.

Sequencing was performed on peripheral blood. The clonotype was recovered from a human donor with acute or convalescent COVID-19. The donor label of this sample is uncertain. The chain is built from TRBV14 and TRBJ1-2, with D perhaps matching TRBD1 (5 bases). CDR3 protein: CASSQDLGVVNYGYTF. The CDR3 DNA reads TGTGCCAGCAGCCAAGACCTAGGGGTAGTCAACTATGGCTACACCTTC.